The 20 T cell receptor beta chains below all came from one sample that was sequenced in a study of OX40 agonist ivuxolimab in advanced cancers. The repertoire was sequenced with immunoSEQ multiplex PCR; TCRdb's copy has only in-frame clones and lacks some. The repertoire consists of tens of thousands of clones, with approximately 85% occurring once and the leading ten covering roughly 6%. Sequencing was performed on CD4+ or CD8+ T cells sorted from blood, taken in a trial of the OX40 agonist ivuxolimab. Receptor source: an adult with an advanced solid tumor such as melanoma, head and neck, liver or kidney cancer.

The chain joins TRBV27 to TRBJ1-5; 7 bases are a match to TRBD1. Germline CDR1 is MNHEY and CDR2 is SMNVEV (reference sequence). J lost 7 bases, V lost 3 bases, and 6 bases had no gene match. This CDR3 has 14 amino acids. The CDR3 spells CASSFRQGRQPQHF. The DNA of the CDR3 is TGTGCCAGCAGTTTTCGACAGGGACGGCAGCCCCAGCATTTT.

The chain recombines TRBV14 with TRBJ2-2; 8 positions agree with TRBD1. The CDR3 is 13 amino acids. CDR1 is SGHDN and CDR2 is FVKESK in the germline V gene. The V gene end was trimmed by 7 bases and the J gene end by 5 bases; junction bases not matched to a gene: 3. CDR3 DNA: TGTGCCAGCAAGAGACAGGGGACCGGGGAGCTGTTTTTT. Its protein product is CASKRQGTGELFF.

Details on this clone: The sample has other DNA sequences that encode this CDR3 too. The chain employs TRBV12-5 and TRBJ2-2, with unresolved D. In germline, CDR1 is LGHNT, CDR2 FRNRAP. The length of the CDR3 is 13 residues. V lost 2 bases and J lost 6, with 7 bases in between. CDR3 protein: CASGLRVAGELFF. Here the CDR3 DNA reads TGTGCTAGTGGTTTGCGGGTCGCCGGGGAGCTGTTTTTT.

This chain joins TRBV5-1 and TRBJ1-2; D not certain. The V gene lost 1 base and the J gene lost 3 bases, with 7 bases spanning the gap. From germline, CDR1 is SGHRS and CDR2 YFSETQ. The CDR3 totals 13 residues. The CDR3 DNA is TGCGCCAGCAGCTTGATGGGAGACTATGGCTACACCTTC. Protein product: CASSLMGDYGYTF. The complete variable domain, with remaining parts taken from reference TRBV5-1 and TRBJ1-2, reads KAGVTQTPRYLIKTRGQQVTLSCSPISGHRSVSWYQQTPGQGLQFLFEYFSETQRNKGNFPGRFSGRQFSNSRSEMNVSTLELGDSALYLCASSLMGDYGYTFGSGTRLTVV.

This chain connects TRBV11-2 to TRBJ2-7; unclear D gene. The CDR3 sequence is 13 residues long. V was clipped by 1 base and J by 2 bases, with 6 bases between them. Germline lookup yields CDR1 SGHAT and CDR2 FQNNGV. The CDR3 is CASSLAATYEQYF. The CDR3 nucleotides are TGTGCCAGCAGCTTAGCCGCCACCTACGAGCAGTACTTC.

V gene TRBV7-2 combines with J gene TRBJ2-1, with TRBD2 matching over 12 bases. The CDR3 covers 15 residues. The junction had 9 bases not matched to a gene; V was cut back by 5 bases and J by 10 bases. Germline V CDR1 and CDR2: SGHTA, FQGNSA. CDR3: CASSPTSGSAREQFF. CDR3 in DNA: TGTGCCAGCAGCCCGACTAGCGGGAGCGCTAGGGAGCAGTTCTTC.

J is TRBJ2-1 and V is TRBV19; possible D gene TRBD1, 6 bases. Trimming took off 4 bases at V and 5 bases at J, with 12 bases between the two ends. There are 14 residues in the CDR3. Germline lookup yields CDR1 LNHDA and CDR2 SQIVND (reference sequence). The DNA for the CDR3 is TGTGCCAGTAGTAGTGGGGGCACCGACAATGAGCAGTTCTTC. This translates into CASSSGGTDNEQFF.

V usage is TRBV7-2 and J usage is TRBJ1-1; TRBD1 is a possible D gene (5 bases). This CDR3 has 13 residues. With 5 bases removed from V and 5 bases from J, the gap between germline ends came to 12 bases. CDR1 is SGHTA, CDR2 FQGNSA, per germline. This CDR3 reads CASSRAGGTEAFF. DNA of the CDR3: TGTGCCAGCAGCCGCGCGGGGGGTACTGAAGCTTTCTTT.

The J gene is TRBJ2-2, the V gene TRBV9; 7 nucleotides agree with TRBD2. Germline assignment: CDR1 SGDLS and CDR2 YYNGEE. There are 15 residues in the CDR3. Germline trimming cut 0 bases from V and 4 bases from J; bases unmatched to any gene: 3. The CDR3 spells CASSVAGGSTGELFF. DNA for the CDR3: TGTGCCAGCAGCGTAGCGGGAGGTTCCACCGGGGAGCTGTTTTTT.

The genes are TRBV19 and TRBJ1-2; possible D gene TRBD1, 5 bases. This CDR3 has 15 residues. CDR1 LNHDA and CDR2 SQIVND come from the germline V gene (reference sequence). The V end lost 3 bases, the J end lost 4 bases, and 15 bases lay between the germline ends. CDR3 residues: CASSILLDSAYGYTF. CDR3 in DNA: TGTGCCAGTAGTATCCTTCTCGACAGCGCCTATGGCTACACCTTC.

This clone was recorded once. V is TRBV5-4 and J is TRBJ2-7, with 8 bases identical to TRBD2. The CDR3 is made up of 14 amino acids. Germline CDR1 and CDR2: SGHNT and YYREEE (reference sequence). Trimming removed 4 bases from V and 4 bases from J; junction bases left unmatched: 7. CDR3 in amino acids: CASSPGGAEYEQYF. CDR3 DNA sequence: TGTGCCAGCAGCCCGGGGGGGGCAGAATACGAGCAGTACTTC.

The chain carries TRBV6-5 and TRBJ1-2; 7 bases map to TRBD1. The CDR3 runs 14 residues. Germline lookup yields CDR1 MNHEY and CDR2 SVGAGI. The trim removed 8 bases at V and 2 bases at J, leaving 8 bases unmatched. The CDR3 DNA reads TGTGCCAGCCGTGGGACAGCGATAAACTATGGCTACACCTTC. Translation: CASRGTAINYGYTF.

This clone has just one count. CDR3 coding DNA: TGTGCCATCAGACGGTCGAACACTGAAGCTTTCTTT. Protein: CAIRRSNTEAFF. This chain links TRBV10-3 with TRBJ1-1; the D is unclear. Germline V gene sequence: CDR1 ENHRY, CDR2 SYGVKD. CDR3 length equals 12 residues. V lost 6 bases and J 1 base, leaving 6 bases between the germline ends.

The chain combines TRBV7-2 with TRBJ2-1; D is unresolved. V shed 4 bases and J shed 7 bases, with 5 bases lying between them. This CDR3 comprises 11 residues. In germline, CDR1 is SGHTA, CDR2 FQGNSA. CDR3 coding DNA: TGTGCCAGCAGCTCGAGGAATGAGCAGTTCTTC. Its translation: CASSSRNEQFF.

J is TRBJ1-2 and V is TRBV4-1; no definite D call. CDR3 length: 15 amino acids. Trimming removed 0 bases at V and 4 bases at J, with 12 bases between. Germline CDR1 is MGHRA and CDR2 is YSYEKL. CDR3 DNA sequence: TGCGCCAGCAGCCAAGATTTCGCGAGTCTCTATGGCTACACCTTC. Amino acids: CASSQDFASLYGYTF.

The CDR3 here is CASRTGSATGELFF. As DNA, the CDR3 is TGTGCCAGCCGGACAGGGAGTGCGACCGGGGAGCTGTTTTTT. The V and J genes are TRBV9 and TRBJ2-2; TRBD1 matches 8 bases. Trimming cost V 7 bases and J 5 bases; bases outside gene matches: 7. Per the germline V gene, CDR1 is SGDLS and CDR2 is YYNGEE. The length of the CDR3 is 14 residues.

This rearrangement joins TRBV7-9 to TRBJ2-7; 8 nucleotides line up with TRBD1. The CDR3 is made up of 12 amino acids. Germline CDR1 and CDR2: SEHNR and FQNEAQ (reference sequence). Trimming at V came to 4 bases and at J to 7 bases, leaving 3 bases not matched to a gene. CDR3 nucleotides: TGTGCCAGCAGCTCTACAGGGGGTGAGCAGTACTTC. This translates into CASSSTGGEQYF. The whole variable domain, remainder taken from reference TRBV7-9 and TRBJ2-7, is DTGVSQNPRHKITKRGQNVTFRCDPISEHNRLYWYRQTLGQGPEFLTYFQNEAQLEKSRLLSDRFSAERPKGSFSTLEIQRTEQGDSAMYLCASSSTGGEQYFGPGTRLTVT.

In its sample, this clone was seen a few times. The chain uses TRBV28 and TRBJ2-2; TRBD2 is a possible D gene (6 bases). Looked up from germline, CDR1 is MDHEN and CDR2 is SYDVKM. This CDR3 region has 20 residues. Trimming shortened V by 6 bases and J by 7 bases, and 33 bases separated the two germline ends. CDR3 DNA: TGTGCCAGCAGCGCGGGACCTGATAGGCCCACAAGCTTAAGAGGCGGGGAGCTGTTTTTT. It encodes CASSAGPDRPTSLRGGELFF.

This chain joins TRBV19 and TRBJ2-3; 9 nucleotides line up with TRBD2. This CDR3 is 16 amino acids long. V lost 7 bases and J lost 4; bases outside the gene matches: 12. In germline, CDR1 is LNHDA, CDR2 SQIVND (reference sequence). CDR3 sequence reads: CASTGRSGRNPDTQYF. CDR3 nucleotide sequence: TGTGCCAGTACAGGCAGGAGCGGGAGGAACCCAGATACGCAGTATTTT.

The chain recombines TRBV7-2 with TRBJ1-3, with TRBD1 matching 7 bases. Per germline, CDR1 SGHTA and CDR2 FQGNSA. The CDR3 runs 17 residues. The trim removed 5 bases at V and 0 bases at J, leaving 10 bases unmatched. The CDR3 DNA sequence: TGTGCCAGCAGCCCATTCGGGACAGCCCTCTCTGGAAACACCATATATTTT. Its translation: CASSPFGTALSGNTIYF.